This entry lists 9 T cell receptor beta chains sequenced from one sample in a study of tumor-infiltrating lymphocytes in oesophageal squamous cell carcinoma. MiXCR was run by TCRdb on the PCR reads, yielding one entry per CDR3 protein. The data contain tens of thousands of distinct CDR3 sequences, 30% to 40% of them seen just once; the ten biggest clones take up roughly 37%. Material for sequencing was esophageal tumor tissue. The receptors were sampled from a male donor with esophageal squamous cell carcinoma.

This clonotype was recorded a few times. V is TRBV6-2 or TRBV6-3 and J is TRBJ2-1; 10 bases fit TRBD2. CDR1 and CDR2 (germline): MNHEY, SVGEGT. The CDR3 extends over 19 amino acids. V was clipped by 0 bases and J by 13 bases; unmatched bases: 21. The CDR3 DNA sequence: TGTGCCAGCAGTTACTCAAGCCGGGAGAGCGGGAGGGCGACCCACGGTCAGTTCTTC. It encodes CASSYSSRESGRATHGQFF.

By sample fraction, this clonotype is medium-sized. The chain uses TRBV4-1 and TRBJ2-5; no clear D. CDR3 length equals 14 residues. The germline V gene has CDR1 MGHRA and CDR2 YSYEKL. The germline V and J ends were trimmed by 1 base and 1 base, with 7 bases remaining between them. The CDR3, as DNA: TGCGCCAGCAGCCAAGTAGGGCCCCAAGAGACCCAGTACTTC. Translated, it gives CASSQVGPQETQYF.

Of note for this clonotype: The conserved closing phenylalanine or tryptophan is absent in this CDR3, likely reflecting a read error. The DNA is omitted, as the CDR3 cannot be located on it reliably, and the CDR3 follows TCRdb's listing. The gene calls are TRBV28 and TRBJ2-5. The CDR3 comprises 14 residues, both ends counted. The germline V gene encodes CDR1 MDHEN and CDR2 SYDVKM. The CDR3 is CASIAANYGYTFGS.

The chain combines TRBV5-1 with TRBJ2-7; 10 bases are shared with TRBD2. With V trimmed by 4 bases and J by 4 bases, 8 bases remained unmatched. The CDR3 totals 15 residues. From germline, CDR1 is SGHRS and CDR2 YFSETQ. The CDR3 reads CASSALAGGDYEQYF. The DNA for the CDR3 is TGCGCCAGCAGCGCTTTAGCGGGAGGCGATTACGAGCAGTACTTC.

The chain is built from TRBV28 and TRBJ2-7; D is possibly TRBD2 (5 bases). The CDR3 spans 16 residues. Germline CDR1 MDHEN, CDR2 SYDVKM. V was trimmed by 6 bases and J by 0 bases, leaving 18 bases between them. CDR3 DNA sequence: TGTGCCAGCAGCTTACCCCAAGACGGGAACTCCTACGAGCAGTACTTC. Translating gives CASSLPQDGNSYEQYF.

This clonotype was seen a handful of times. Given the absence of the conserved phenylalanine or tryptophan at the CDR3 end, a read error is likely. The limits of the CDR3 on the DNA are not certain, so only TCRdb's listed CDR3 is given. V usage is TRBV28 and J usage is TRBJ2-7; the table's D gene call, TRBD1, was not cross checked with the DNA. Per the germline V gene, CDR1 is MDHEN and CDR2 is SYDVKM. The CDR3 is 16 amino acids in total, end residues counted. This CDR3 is CASGRGGSNYGYTFGS.

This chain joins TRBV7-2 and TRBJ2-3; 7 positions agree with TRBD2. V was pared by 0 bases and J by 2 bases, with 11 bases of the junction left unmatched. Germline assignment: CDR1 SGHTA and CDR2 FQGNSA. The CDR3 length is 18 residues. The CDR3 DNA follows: TGTGCCAGCAGCTTAGCGCTGCTAGCGGTTATAAACACAGATACGCAGTATTTT. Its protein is CASSLALLAVINTDTQYF.

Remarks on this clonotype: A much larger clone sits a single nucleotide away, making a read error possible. The CDR3 DNA reads TGTGCCAGTAGGCAGGGTGTATTGGTCGGGGAGCTGTATTTT. It encodes CASRQGVLVGELYF. The chain combines TRBV19 with TRBJ2-3; D possibly matches TRBD1 or TRBD2 (5 bases each). CDR3 size: 14 residues. CDR1 LNHDA and CDR2 SQIVND come from the germline V gene (reference sequence). Trimming removed 6 bases at V and 14 bases at J, with 24 bases between.

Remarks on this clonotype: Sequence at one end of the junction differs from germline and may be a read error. The CDR3 here is CASSLATNSPLHF. The CDR3 coding sequence is TGTGCCAGCAGTTTAGCTACGAATTCACCCCTCCACTTC. The chain is built from TRBV12-3 or TRBV12-4 and TRBJ1-1; D is ambiguous. The CDR3 spans 13 residues.